The clone carrying this T cell receptor (beta chain) was seen a handful of times. Its antigen is not known. Three pairs of healthy female monozygous twins were the donors. All three twin pairs grew up together with likely shared infections and vaccines. The data stem from a study of identical twins' blood T cells. Study results and caveats: Each donor's most abundant TCRbeta clonotypes shared more CDR3 sequences with her twin than unrelated donors.

Each TCR cDNA library carried sample-specific barcodes on both ends. TCRdb reprocessed the 5' RACE reads with MiXCR, giving one entry per CDR3 protein. The sample lists fewer than 450,000 distinct CDR3 sequences; more than 25% were seen once. The receptor was isolated from a woman aged 18-50 years in good health. Sequenced material: PBMCs.

As DNA, the CDR3 is TGTGCCAGCAGCCCTCTGAGGGGATCTCAGCCCCAGCATTTT. This sequence encodes CASSPLRGSQPQHF. The chain has TRBV5-4 and TRBJ1-5; the D gene is possibly TRBD1 (5 bases). Trimming took off 4 bases at V and 6 bases at J, with 14 bases between the two ends. From germline, CDR1 is SGHNT and CDR2 YYREEE (reference sequence). The CDR3 has 14 amino acids.